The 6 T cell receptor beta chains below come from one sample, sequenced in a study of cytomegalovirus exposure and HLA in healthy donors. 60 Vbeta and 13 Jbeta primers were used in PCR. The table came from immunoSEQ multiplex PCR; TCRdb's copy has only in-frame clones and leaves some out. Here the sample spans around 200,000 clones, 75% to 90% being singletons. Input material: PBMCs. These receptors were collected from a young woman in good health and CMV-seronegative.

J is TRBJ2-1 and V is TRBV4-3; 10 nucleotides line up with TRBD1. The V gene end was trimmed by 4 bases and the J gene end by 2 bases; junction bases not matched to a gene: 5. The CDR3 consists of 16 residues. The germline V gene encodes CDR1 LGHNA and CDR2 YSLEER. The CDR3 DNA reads TGCGCCAGCAGCCTCGAGGACAGGGGGACCTACAATGAGCAGTTCTTC. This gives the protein CASSLEDRGTYNEQFF.

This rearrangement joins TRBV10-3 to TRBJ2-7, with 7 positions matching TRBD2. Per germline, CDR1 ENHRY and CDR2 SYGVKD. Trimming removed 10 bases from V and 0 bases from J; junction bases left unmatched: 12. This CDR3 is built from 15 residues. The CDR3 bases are TGTGCCACCCTTGAATTTCTAGCGGTCTCCTACGAGCAGTACTTC. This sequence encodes CATLEFLAVSYEQYF.

CDR3 DNA sequence: TGCGCCAGCAGTGAGTCGGTGACTAGCGGGAAAACAGATACGCAGTATTTT. This translates into CASSESVTSGKTDTQYF. The V and J genes are TRBV10-1 and TRBJ2-3, with 11 bases aligning to TRBD2. CDR1 WNHNN and CDR2 SYGVQD come from the germline V gene (reference sequence). V was pared by 0 bases and J by 3 bases, with 5 bases of the junction left unmatched. This CDR3 spans 17 amino acids.

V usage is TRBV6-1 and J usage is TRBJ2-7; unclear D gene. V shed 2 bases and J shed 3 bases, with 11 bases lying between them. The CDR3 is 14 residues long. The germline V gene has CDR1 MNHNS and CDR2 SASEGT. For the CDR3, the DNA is TGTGCCAGCAGTGAACTACGACTCTACTACGAGCAGTACTTC. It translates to CASSELRLYYEQYF.

Here the CDR3 DNA reads TGTGCCAGCGGCCGGGGGAGCTCCTATAATTCACCCCTCCACTTT. Protein sequence: CASGRGSSYNSPLHF. The chain recombines TRBV6-6 with TRBJ1-6, with D possibly being TRBD1 (5 bases). V shed 8 bases and J shed 0 bases, with 11 bases lying between them. This CDR3 has 15 amino acids. Germline CDR1 reads MNHNY; CDR2 reads SVGAGI (reference sequence).

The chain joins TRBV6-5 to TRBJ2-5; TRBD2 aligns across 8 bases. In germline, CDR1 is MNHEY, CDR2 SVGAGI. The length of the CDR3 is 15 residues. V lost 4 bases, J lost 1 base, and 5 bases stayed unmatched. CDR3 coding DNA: TGTGCCAGCAGTTCTACGGGGGGGATCCAAGAGACCCAGTACTTC. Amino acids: CASSSTGGIQETQYF.